What follows are 10 T cell receptor beta chains derived from one specimen sequenced in a study of blood T cell repertoires in COVID-19. Here immunoSEQ multiplex PCR was the method, and the copy in TCRdb shows in-frame clones only, minus some. The data show about 51,000 clones, roughly 84% seen once. Sequencing input: peripheral blood. The receptors were gathered from an elderly man with active COVID-19.

In this sample, this clone turned up once. The chain is built from TRBV19 and TRBJ2-7; TRBD1 might be the D (6 bases). Trimming removed 3 bases from V and 1 base from J, with 16 bases in between. Looked up from germline, CDR1 is LNHDA and CDR2 is SQIVND (reference sequence). The CDR3 runs 16 residues. CDR3 nucleotide sequence: TGTGCCAGTAGTATGCCGCAGGGGAAGAGGTCCTACGAGCAGTACTTC. Encoded protein: CASSMPQGKRSYEQYF.

The rearrangement joins TRBV28 to TRBJ1-5, with D tentatively TRBD1 (5 bases). The CDR3 sequence is 15 residues long. Germline CDR1 and CDR2: MDHEN and SYDVKM. V was trimmed by 5 bases and J by 5 bases, leaving 16 bases between them. In nucleotides, the CDR3 is TGTGCCAGCAGTCCCGGGACTGGAAGGGATCAGCCCCAGCATTTT. This encodes CASSPGTGRDQPQHF.

The rearrangement uses TRBV7-2 and TRBJ1-1; unclear D gene. V lost 1 base and J 7 bases, leaving 10 bases between the germline ends. In germline, CDR1 is SGHTA, CDR2 FQGNSA. The CDR3 spans 13 residues. CDR3 nucleotides: TGTGCCAGCAGCTTAGTGAGCGGTTTTGAAGCTTTCTTT. Its protein is CASSLVSGFEAFF.

The V and J genes are TRBV6-1 and TRBJ1-1; D might be TRBD1 (5 bases). The CDR3 sequence is 14 residues long. The germline CDR1 and CDR2 sequences are MNHNS and SASEGT. V lost 2 bases and J lost 1, with 8 bases in between. CDR3 region: CASSELGGNTEAFF. CDR3 sequence (DNA): TGTGCCAGCAGTGAATTGGGGGGGAACACTGAAGCTTTCTTT.

The chain is built from TRBV7-2 and TRBJ1-6; 7 bases fit TRBD1. This CDR3 contains 15 residues. Germline CDR1 reads SGHTA; CDR2 reads FQGNSA. With V trimmed by 5 bases and J by 10 bases, 11 bases remained unmatched. The CDR3 DNA reads TGTGCCAGCAGCATTGCGGGACAGCAAAAGTCACCCCTCCACTTT. It encodes CASSIAGQQKSPLHF.

The chain combines TRBV4-3 with TRBJ2-1, with no clear D. The V and J ends lost 1 base and 7 bases respectively, with 8 bases between them. The CDR3 runs to 13 residues. The germline CDR1 and CDR2 sequences are LGHNA and YSLEER. CDR3 sequence (DNA): TGCGCCAGCAGCCAAGTGGCGCGGAATGAGCAGTTCTTC. This encodes CASSQVARNEQFF.

The chain joins TRBV7-2 to TRBJ2-1; perhaps TRBD2 as D (5 bases). The length of the CDR3 is 13 residues. Germline values: CDR1 SGHTA, CDR2 FQGNSA. Trimming cost V 0 bases and J 7 bases, with 7 bases left between them. The CDR3 coding sequence is TGTGCCAGCAGCTTAGCACTAGAAAATGAGCAGTTCTTC. This translates into CASSLALENEQFF.

V usage is TRBV6-5 and J usage is TRBJ1-3; D gene uncertain. CDR3 length equals 12 residues. Trimming took 6 bases from V and 4 from J, leaving 7 bases between them. Germline V gene data show CDR1 as MNHEY and CDR2 as SVGAGI. The CDR3 bases are TGTGCCAGCAGGGCATCGGGAAACACCATATATTTT. Its protein product is CASRASGNTIYF.

The chain couples TRBV6-5 to TRBJ1-2, with 12 bases that match TRBD1. Germline lookup yields CDR1 MNHEY and CDR2 SVGAGI. V trimming: 5 bases; J trimming: 2 bases; junction bases outside the gene matches: 3. The CDR3 runs 15 residues. The CDR3 DNA is TGTGCCAGCAGTACGGGGACAGGGGGCAACTATGGCTACACCTTC. Amino acid sequence: CASSTGTGGNYGYTF.

V gene TRBV18 combines with J gene TRBJ1-1, with D perhaps matching TRBD1 (6 bases). The V end lost 3 bases, the J end lost 6 bases, and 14 bases lay between the germline ends. CDR3 size: 14 residues. Germline loops: CDR1 KGHSH, CDR2 LQKENI. CDR3 residues: CASSPPIGTPEAFF. As DNA, the CDR3 is TGTGCCAGCTCACCGCCGATTGGGACACCTGAAGCTTTCTTT.